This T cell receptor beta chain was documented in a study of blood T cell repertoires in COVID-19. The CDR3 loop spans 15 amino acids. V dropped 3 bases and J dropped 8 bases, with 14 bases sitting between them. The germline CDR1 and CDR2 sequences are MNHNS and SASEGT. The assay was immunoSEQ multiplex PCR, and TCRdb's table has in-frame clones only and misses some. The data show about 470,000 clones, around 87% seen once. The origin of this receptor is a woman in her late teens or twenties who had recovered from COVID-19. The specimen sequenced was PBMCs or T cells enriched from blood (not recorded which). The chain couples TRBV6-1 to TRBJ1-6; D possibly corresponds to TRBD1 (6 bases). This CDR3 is CASSDAGDGDSPLHF. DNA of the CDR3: TGTGCCAGCAGTGATGCAGGGGATGGGGATTCACCCCTCCACTTT.